The clone carrying this T cell receptor (beta chain) was found many times. What it binds is not known. With iRepertoire HTBI primers and Arm-PCR of CDR3 regions, TCR beta libraries were built. TCRdb re-derived calls from the multiplex PCR reads in MiXCR, one entry per CDR3 protein. The profile shows about 470,000 distinct CDR3 sequences, more than 20% of them singletons. This record comes from a study of regulatory T cells in long-lasting Graves disease. Study summary: The criterion for persistent Graves' disease was over 5 years of antithyroid drugs with positive TSH receptor antibodies.

Study-wide points: Persistent-disease Graves' patients showed less TCR diversity than new cases. Among the persistent patients, 2,741 public clonotypes were shared, more than the 850 to 1,000 shared among new patients. TRBV28 was favored in persistent disease, as were TRBJ1-2 and TRBJ2-5.

Per the germline V gene, CDR1 is MDHEN and CDR2 is SYDVKM. After removal of 3 bases from V and 0 bases from J, the junction contained 7 bases not matched to a gene. The CDR3 length is 18 residues. The time point here: persistent/refractory GD, antithyroid drugs over 5 years with positive TRAb. Construction of the TCR library relied on RNA isolated from PBMCs. The chain links TRBV28 to TRBJ2-4; 11 positions match TRBD2. The sequence derives from a female donor with Graves disease. The material was peripheral blood mononuclear cells (PBMCs), obtained when the disease was refractory, from a patient treated with antithyroid drugs. CDR3 DNA: TGTGCCAGCAGTTTCCCGGGGACTAGCGGATTAGCCAAAAACATTCAGTACTTC. This translates into CASSFPGTSGLAKNIQYF.